The 16 T cell receptor beta chains given below trace back to one sample, sequenced in a study of cytomegalovirus exposure and HLA in healthy donors. The PCR made use of 60 Vbeta and 13 Jbeta primers. Libraries were prepared by immunoSEQ multiplex PCR; TCRdb keeps only in-frame clonotypes and omits some of them. The table includes about 60,000 clones, 80% detected once. The sequenced material came from PBMCs. The receptors were gathered from a woman younger than 45 in good health and CMV-seronegative.

The CDR3 coding sequence is TGCAGCGTTAATGGACAGGGAACCTCTGGGGCCAACGTCCTGACTTTC. It encodes CSVNGQGTSGANVLTF. The J gene is TRBJ2-6, the V gene TRBV29-1, with 8 bases matching TRBD1. The junction had 6 bases not matched to a gene; V was cut back by 5 bases and J by 0 bases. The CDR3 is 16 residues long. Germline V lookup: CDR1 SQVTM, CDR2 ANQGSEA.

The count of this clone is one. The chain is built from TRBV29-1 and TRBJ2-3; D possibly corresponds to TRBD2 (5 bases). Per germline, CDR1 SQVTM and CDR2 ANQGSEA. The V end lost 2 bases, the J end lost 0 bases, and 6 bases lay between the germline ends. This CDR3 contains 13 residues. CDR3 nucleotide sequence: TGCAGCGTTGAACGCGGGAGCACAGATACGCAGTATTTT. Amino acids: CSVERGSTDTQYF.

The chain employs TRBV30 and TRBJ1-2; 7 nucleotides match TRBD1. This CDR3 comprises 14 residues. V was pared by 2 bases and J by 7 bases, with 10 bases of the junction left unmatched. Germline-derived CDR1 and CDR2 are GTSNPN and SVGIG (reference sequence). The CDR3 nucleotides read TGTGCCTGGAGTCCCGGAAGGGGGCGAGGTGGCTACACCTTC. As protein: CAWSPGRGRGGYTF. The whole variable domain, remainder taken from reference TRBV30 and TRBJ1-2, is SQTIHQWPATLVQPVGSPLSLECTVEGTSNPNLYWYRQAAGRGLQLLFYSVGIGQISSEVPQNLSASRPQDRQFILSSKKLLLSDSGFYLCAWSPGRGRGGYTFGSGTRLTVV.

The gene calls are TRBV4-1 and TRBJ2-4; 7 bases match TRBD1. Germline assignment: CDR1 MGHRA and CDR2 YSYEKL. This CDR3 is built from 18 residues. J lost 9 bases, V lost 0 bases, and 17 bases had no gene match. The CDR3 coding sequence is TGCGCCAGCAGCCAAGAAAGACAGGGAGCCCCATTATCCTCCATTCAGTACTTC. It yields the protein CASSQERQGAPLSSIQYF.

The gene calls are TRBV7-2 and TRBJ2-1, with 9 bases lining up with TRBD2. The germline gives CDR1 SGHTA, CDR2 FQGNSA. CDR3 length equals 15 residues. Trimming removed 1 base from V and 8 bases from J; junction bases left unmatched: 6. CDR3 sequence (DNA): TGTGCCAGCAGCTTAGGTAGCGGGAGATCGTATGAGCAGTTCTTC. This codes for CASSLGSGRSYEQFF.

The rearrangement joins TRBV19 to TRBJ2-7, with D perhaps TRBD1 (8 bases). The V end was cut by 6 bases, the J end by 1 base, with 16 bases between. The CDR3 is 15 residues long. Germline values: CDR1 LNHDA, CDR2 SQIVND (reference sequence). CDR3 in DNA: TGTGCCAGTAGCTCTGACAGGGGACTATCCTACGAGCAGTACTTC. Encoded protein: CASSSDRGLSYEQYF.

This clone was counted a single time. This chain connects TRBV9 to TRBJ1-6; no definite D call. Germline CDR1 is SGDLS and CDR2 is YYNGEE. CDR3 length: 13 residues. Trimming removed 1 base from V and 9 bases from J, with 8 bases in between. The CDR3, as DNA: TGTGCCAGCAGCGTACTGAGAAGTTCACCCCTCCACTTT. The encoded protein is CASSVLRSSPLHF.

The V call is TRBV7-6, the J call TRBJ2-5; 13 bases match TRBD2. The ends lost 3 bases at V and 5 bases at J; junction bases unmatched: 6. CDR3 length equals 16 residues. The germline V gene has CDR1 SGHVS and CDR2 FNYEAQ. The CDR3 spells CASSFGLAGVEETQYF. The CDR3 DNA reads TGTGCCAGCAGCTTCGGACTAGCGGGAGTGGAGGAGACCCAGTACTTC.

CDR3 sequence (DNA): TGTGCCAGCAGTGTGACTTTACAAGAGACCCAGTACTTC. Translating gives CASSVTLQETQYF. This chain joins TRBV27 and TRBJ2-5; D call uncertain. Per germline, CDR1 MNHEY and CDR2 SMNVEV (reference sequence). Trimming shortened V by 5 bases and J by 2 bases, and 9 bases separated the two germline ends. This CDR3 is built from 13 residues.

The table lists this clone with many counts. The genes are TRBV2 and TRBJ1-4, with TRBD1 matching over 7 bases. The CDR3 has 13 amino acids. Trimming removed 4 bases from V and 6 bases from J; junction bases left unmatched: 2. Germline V CDR1 and CDR2: SNHLY, FYNNEI. Here the CDR3 reads CASSADRDEKLFF. Written as DNA, the CDR3 is TGTGCCAGCAGTGCTGACAGGGATGAAAAACTGTTTTTT.

The chain carries TRBV30 and TRBJ1-5, with TRBD1 matching over 10 bases. V lost 3 bases, J lost 0 bases, and 5 bases stayed unmatched. Germline values: CDR1 GTSNPN, CDR2 SVGIG (reference sequence). The CDR3 is 16 amino acids. CDR3 DNA: TGTGCCTGGAGCGGACAGGGGGGTTATAGCAATCAGCCCCAGCATTTT. As protein: CAWSGQGGYSNQPQHF.

The J gene is TRBJ2-3, the V gene TRBV7-8; possibly TRBD1 for D (5 bases). This CDR3 comprises 12 residues. The germline V and J ends were trimmed by 10 bases and 1 base, with 9 bases remaining between them. The germline gives CDR1 SGHVS, CDR2 FQNEAQ. CDR3 amino acids: CAIETGTDTQYF. CDR3 DNA: TGTGCCATAGAGACAGGCACAGATACGCAGTATTTT.

The rearrangement uses TRBV25-1 and TRBJ2-1; a possible D gene is TRBD2 (6 bases). V was clipped by 2 bases and J by 14 bases, with 10 bases between them. Per the germline V gene, CDR1 is MGHDK and CDR2 is SYGVNS. This CDR3 comprises 11 residues. CDR3 sequence (DNA): TGTGCCAGCAGTGAACGGAGGGAGGAGTTCTTC. Residues: CASSERREEFF.

The chain joins TRBV29-1 to TRBJ2-7; D remains ambiguous. This CDR3 has 12 amino acids. Between the trimmed V and J ends, which lost 2 bases and 2 bases, there was a span of 7 bases. Germline V lookup: CDR1 SQVTM, CDR2 ANQGSEA. The CDR3 here is CSVENRAYEQYF. Here the CDR3 DNA reads TGCAGCGTTGAAAACAGAGCCTACGAGCAGTACTTC.

J is TRBJ2-3 and V is TRBV30; D gene uncertain. The CDR3 is 15 amino acids. Trimming cost V 0 bases and J 0 bases, with 10 bases left between them. CDR1 is GTSNPN, CDR2 SVGIG, per germline (reference sequence). For the CDR3, the DNA is TGTGCCTGGAGTGTACTTTTTACTAGCACAGATACGCAGTATTTT. Translated, it gives CAWSVLFTSTDTQYF. Using reference TRBV30 and TRBJ2-3 for the parts outside the CDR3, the full variable domain is SQTIHQWPATLVQPVGSPLSLECTVEGTSNPNLYWYRQAAGRGLQLLFYSVGIGQISSEVPQNLSASRPQDRQFILSSKKLLLSDSGFYLCAWSVLFTSTDTQYFGPGTRLTVL.

The gene calls are TRBV2 and TRBJ2-1; 7 bases fit TRBD2. The CDR3 sequence is 14 residues long. Per germline, CDR1 SNHLY and CDR2 FYNNEI. J was trimmed by 6 bases and V by 8 bases; bases with no gene match: 10. The CDR3 spells CASLSREKRNEQFF. Here the CDR3 DNA reads TGTGCCAGCCTCTCGCGGGAGAAACGCAATGAGCAGTTCTTC.